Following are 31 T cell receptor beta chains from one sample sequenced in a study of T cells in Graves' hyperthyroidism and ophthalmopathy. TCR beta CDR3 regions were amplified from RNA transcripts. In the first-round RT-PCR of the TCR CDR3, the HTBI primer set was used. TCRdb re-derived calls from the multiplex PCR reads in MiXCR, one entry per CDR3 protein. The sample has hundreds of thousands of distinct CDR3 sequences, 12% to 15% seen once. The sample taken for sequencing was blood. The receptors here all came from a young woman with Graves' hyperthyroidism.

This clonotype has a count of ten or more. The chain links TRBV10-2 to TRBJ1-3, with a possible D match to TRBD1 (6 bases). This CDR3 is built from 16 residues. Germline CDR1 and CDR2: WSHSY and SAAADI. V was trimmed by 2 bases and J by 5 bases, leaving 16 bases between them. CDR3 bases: TGCGCCAGCAGTGAGCGCCGGGACACAAAGCGAAACACCATATATTTT. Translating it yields CASSERRDTKRNTIYF.

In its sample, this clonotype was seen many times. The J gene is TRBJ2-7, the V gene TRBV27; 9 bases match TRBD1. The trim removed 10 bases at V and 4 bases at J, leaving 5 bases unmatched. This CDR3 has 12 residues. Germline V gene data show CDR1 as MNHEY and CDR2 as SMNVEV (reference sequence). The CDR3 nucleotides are TGTGCCACCAGGACAGGGGTGTACGAGCAGTACTTC. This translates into CATRTGVYEQYF.

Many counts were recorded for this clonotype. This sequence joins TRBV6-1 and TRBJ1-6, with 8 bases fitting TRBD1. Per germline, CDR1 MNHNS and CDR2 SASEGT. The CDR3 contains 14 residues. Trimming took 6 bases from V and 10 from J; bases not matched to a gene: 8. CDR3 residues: CASRPDRGNSPLHF. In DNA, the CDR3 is TGTGCCAGCAGGCCCGACAGGGGCAACTCACCCCTCCACTTT.

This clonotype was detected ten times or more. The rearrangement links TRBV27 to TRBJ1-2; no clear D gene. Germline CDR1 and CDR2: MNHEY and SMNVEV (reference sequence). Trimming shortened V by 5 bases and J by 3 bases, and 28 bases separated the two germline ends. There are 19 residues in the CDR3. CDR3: CASSPTYPTVTAGHYGYTF. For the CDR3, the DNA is TGTGCCAGCAGTCCGACGTACCCCACAGTGACTGCCGGCCACTATGGCTACACCTTC.

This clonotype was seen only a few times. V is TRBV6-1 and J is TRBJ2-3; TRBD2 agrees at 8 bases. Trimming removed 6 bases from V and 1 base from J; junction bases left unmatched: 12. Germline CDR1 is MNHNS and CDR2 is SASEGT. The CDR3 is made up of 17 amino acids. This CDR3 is CASSQTPGGGGTDTQYF. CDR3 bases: TGTGCCAGCAGCCAAACCCCGGGGGGGGGAGGCACAGATACGCAGTATTTT.

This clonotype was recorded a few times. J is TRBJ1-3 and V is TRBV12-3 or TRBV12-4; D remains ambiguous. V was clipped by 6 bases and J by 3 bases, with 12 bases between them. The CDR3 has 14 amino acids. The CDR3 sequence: CASRYRKNGNTIYF. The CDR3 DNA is TGTGCCAGCAGATATAGGAAAAATGGAAACACCATATATTTT.

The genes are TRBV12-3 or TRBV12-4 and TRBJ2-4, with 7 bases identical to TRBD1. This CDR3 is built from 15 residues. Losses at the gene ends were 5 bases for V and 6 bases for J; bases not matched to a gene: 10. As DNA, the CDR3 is TGTGCCAGCAGTATGACCGGGACAGAGATAAACATTCAGTACTTC. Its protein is CASSMTGTEINIQYF.

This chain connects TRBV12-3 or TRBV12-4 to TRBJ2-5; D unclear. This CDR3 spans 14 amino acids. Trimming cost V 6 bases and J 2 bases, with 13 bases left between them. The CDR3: CASSQDSIQETQYF. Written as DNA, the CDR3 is TGTGCCAGCAGCCAAGACTCGATTCAAGAGACCCAGTACTTC.

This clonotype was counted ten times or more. In DNA, the CDR3 is TGTGCCAGCAGCTTAAGACCGGGACAGTATTTTACTAGCACAGATACGCAGTATTTT. Translating gives CASSLRPGQYFTSTDTQYF. The chain has TRBV7-3 and TRBJ2-3; 7 nucleotides align to TRBD1. Germline values: CDR1 SGHTA, CDR2 FQGTGA. The CDR3 totals 19 residues. Losses at the gene ends were 1 base for V and 0 bases for J; bases not matched to a gene: 13. The variable domain in full, with the rest retrieved from reference TRBV7-3 and TRBJ2-3, is GAGVSQTPSNKVTEKGKYVELRCDPISGHTALYWYRQSLGQGPEFLIYFQGTGAADDSGLPNDRFFAVRPEGSVSTLKIQRTERGDSAVYLCASSLRPGQYFTSTDTQYFGPGTRLTVL.

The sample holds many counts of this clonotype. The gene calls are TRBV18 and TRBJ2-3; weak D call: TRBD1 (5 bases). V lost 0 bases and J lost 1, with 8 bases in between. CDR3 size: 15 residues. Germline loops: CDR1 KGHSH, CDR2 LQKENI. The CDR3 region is CASSPPETGTDTQYF. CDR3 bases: TGTGCCAGCTCACCACCGGAGACAGGCACAGATACGCAGTATTTT.

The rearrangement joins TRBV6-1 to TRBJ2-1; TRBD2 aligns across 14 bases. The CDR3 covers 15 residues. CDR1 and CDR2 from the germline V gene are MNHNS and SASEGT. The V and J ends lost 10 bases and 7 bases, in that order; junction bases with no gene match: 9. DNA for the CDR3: TGTGCCACATCTAAGGGACTAGCGGGAGTGAATGAGCAGTTCTTC. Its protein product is CATSKGLAGVNEQFF.

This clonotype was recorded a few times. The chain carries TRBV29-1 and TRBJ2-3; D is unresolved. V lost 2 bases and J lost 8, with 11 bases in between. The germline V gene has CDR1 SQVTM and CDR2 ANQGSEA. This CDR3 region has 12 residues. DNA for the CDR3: TGCAGCGTTGAACAGGTCTTTGGTACGCAGTATTTT. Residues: CSVEQVFGTQYF.

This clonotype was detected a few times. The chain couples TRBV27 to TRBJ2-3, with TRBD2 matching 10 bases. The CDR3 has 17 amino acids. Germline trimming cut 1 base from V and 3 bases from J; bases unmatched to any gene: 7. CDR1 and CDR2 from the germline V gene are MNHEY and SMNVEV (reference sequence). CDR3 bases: TGTGCCAGCAGTTTATTTTCTAGCGGGAGAGGAACAGATACGCAGTATTTT. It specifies CASSLFSSGRGTDTQYF.

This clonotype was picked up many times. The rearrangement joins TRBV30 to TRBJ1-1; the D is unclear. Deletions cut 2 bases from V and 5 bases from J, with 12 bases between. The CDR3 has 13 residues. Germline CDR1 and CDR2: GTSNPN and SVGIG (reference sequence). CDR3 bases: TGTGCCTGGAGTAAGGGAATGGCAACTGAAGCTTTCTTT. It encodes CAWSKGMATEAFF.

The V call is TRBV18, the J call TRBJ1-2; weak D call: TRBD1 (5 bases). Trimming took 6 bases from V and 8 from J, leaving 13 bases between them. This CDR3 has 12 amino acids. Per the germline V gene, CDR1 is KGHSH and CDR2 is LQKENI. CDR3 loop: CASSSEGNGYTF. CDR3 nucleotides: TGTGCCAGCTCCTCAGAGGGGAACGGCTACACCTTC.

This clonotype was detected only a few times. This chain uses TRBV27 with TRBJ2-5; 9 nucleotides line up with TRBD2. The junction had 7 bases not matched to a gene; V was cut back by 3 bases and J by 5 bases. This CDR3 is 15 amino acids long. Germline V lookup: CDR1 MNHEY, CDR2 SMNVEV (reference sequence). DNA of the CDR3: TGTGCCAGCAGTTTCATGGGACTAGCCCGGGAGACCCAGTACTTC. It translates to CASSFMGLARETQYF.

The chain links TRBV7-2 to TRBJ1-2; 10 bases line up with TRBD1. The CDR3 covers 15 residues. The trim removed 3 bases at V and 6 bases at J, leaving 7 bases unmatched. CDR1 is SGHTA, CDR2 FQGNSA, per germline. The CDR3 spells CASSLLGTGENGYTF. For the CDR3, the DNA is TGTGCCAGCAGCTTGTTAGGGACAGGGGAGAATGGCTACACCTTC.

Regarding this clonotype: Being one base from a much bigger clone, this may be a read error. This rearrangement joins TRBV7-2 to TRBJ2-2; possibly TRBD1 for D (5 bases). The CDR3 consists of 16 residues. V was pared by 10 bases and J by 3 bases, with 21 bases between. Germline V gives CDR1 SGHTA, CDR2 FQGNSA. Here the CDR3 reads CANRSPGQGYTGELFF. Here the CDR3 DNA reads TGTGCCAACAGGTCGCCCGGGCAGGGCTACACCGGGGAGCTGTTTTTT.

The CDR3 is CASSVQPEGEQFF. CDR3 sequence (DNA): TGTGCCAGCAGCGTGCAGCCGGAAGGCGAGCAGTTCTTC. This sequence joins TRBV9 and TRBJ2-1, with D unclear. This CDR3 contains 13 residues. Germline lookup yields CDR1 SGDLS and CDR2 YYNGEE. Trimming cost V 2 bases and J 10 bases, with 13 bases left between them.

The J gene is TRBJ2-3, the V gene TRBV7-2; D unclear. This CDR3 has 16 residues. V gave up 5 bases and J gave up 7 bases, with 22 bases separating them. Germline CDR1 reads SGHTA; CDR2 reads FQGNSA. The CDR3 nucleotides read TGTGCCAGCAGCCCCCGCTTTGGGGTGGCCCTATATACGCAGTATTTT. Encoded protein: CASSPRFGVALYTQYF.

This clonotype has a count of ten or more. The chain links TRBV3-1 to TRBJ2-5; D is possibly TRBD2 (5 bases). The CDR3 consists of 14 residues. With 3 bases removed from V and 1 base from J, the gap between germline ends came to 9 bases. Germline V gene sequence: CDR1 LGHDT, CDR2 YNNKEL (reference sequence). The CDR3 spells CASSHGMTQETQYF. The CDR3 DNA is TGTGCCAGCAGCCACGGGATGACCCAAGAGACCCAGTACTTC.

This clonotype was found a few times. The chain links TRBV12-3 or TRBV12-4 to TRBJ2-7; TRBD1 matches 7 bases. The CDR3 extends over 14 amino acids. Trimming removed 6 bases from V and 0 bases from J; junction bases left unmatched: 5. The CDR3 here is CASRNTGVSYEQYF. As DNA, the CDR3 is TGTGCCAGCAGGAACACAGGGGTCTCCTACGAGCAGTACTTC.

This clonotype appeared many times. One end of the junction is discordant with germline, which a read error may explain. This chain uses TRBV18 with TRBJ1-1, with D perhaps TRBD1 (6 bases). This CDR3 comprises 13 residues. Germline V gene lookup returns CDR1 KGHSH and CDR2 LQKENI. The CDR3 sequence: CATSGDINTEAFF. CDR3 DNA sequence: TGTGCCACCTCAGGGGATATCAACACTGAAGCTTTCTTT. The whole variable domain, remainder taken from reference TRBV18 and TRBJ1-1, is NAGVMQNPRHLVRRRGQEARLRCSPMKGHSHVYWYRQLPEEGLKFMVYLQKENIIDESGMPKERFSAEFPKEGPSILRIQQVVRGDSAAYFCATSGDINTEAFFGQGTRLTVV.

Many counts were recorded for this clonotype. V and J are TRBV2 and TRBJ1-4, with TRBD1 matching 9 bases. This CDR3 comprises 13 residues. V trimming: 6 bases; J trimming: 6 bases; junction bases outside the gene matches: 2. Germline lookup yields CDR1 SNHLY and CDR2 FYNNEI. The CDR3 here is CASRRDRDEKLFF. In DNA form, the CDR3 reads TGTGCCAGCAGGCGGGACAGGGATGAAAAACTGTTTTTT.

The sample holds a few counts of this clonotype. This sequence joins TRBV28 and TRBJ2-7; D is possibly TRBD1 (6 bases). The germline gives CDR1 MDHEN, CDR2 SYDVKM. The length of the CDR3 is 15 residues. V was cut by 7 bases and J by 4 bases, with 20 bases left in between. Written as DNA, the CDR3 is TGTGCCAGCACCCTCCGGACAGAAAGGACGTACGAGCAGTACTTC. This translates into CASTLRTERTYEQYF.

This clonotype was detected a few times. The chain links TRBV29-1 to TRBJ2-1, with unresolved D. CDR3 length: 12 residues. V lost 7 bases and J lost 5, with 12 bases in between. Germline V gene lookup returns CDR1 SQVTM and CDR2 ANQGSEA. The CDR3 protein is CSGSRDHNEQFF. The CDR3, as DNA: TGCAGCGGATCTAGGGATCACAATGAGCAGTTCTTC.

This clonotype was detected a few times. CDR3 sequence: CASTGDGDYGYTF. Written as DNA, the CDR3 is TGTGCCAGCACAGGGGACGGAGACTATGGCTACACCTTC. This chain joins TRBV6-2 or TRBV6-3 and TRBJ1-2, with D tentatively TRBD1 (6 bases). V shed 7 bases and J shed 3 bases, with 12 bases lying between them. Germline V CDR1 and CDR2: MNHEY, SVGEGT. The CDR3 contains 13 residues.

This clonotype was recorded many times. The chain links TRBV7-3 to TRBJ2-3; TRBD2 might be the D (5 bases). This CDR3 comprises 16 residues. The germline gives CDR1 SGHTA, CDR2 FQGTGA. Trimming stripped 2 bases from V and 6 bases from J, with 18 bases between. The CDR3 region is CASSLLAAGSIDTQYF. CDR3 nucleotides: TGTGCCAGCAGCTTACTGGCCGCGGGCTCGATTGATACGCAGTATTTT.

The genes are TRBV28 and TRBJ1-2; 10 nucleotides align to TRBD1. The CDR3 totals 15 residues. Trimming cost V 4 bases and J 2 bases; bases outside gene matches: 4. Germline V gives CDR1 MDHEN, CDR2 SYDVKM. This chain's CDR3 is CASSSGQGWNYGYTF. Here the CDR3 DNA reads TGTGCCAGCAGTTCGGGACAGGGGTGGAACTATGGCTACACCTTC.

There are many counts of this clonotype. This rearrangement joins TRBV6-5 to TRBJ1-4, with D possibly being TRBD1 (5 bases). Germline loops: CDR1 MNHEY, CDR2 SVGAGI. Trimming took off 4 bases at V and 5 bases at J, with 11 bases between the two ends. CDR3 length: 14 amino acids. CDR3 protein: CASSSQGYNEKLFF. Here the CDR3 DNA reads TGTGCCAGCAGTTCTCAGGGTTACAATGAAAAACTGTTTTTT.

The CDR3 region is CASSPDGWAGRNTGELFF. In DNA form, the CDR3 reads TGTGCCAGCAGCCCCGACGGGTGGGCGGGAAGGAACACCGGGGAGCTGTTTTTT. The gene calls are TRBV14 and TRBJ2-2; D perhaps matches TRBD2 (6 bases). This CDR3 is 18 amino acids long. Trimming removed 4 bases at V and 1 base at J, with 19 bases between. The germline V gene encodes CDR1 SGHDN and CDR2 FVKESK.